The rows below give T cell receptor beta chains drawn from one sample of a study of shared clonotypes between healthy human individuals. Libraries were prepared by immunoSEQ multiplex PCR; TCRdb keeps only in-frame clonotypes and omits some of them. The sample yields under 1,100,000 clones, about 80% seen once. Sequencing was performed on memory CD4+ T cells from PBMCs. These receptors all stem from a man between 18 and 29 years old in good health. Some clones in this sample may be carry-over from other donors' samples. Each CDR3 is given with its conserved first and last residue. The D gene is left open where the match is weak. Clone size is not always given. Where it is, it says once, few, many or a class for expanded clones.

TRBV5-8	TRBD1	.	TRBJ1-4	TGTGCCAGCAGCTTAGACAGGGGGCTTGAAAAACTGTTTTTT	CASSLDRGLEKLFF
TRBV25-1	.	.	TRBJ2-1	TGTGCCAGCATTCGGGACGGAACCTACAATGAGCAGTTCTTC	CASIRDGTYNEQFF
TRBV9	.	.	TRBJ2-7	TGTGCCAGCGCCGGCAGTTTTTTGAGGAGCTCCTACGAGCAGTACTTC	CASAGSFLRSSYEQYF
TRBV5-1	TRBD2	few	TRBJ2-7	TGCGCCAGCAGCGACGGTAGCGGGAGCAACAACGAGCAGTACTTC	CASSDGSGSNNEQYF
TRBV29-1	.	.	TRBJ2-1	TGCAGCGTTGAAACCTGGTCAGGGGAGAATGAGCAGTTCTTC	CSVETWSGENEQFF
TRBV4-2	TRBD1	few	TRBJ2-3	TGTGCCAGCAGCCAATATGTGACAGGGGGCGAGACAGATACGCAGTATTTT	CASSQYVTGGETDTQYF
TRBV28	TRBD2	.	TRBJ2-3	TGTGCCAGCAGCTCGAACGGCGGGAGTCGGACAGATACGCAGTATTTT	CASSSNGGSRTDTQYF
TRBV18	.	few	TRBJ2-7	TGTGCCAGCTCACTTACCGGTGGGGGGTCCGAGCAGTACTTC	CASSLTGGGSEQYF
TRBV18	TRBD1	many	TRBJ2-7	TGTGCCAGCTCACCATACTACGCCCTTTCGGGACAGGGCTACGAGCAGTACTTC	CASSPYYALSGQGYEQYF
TRBV7-3	.	few	TRBJ2-3	TGTGCCAGCAGCGTTAGGGGGGGCACAGATACGCAGTATTTT	CASSVRGGTDTQYF
TRBV11-2	TRBD2	.	TRBJ2-7	TGTGCCTCCACCCCACTAGCGGGCCCATACGAGCAGTACTTC	CASTPLAGPYEQYF
TRBV28	.	.	TRBJ1-4	TGTGCCAGCAGTTTTTTGTGGCTAGGACAAAGTGAAAAACTGTTTTTT	CASSFLWLGQSEKLFF
TRBV7-8	TRBD2	.	TRBJ2-5	TGTGCCAGCAGCCTTAGCGGGGAAGAGACCCAGTACTTC	CASSLSGEETQYF
TRBV2	.	.	TRBJ2-4	TGTGCCAGCAGTGAGGGCGGGGCTAAAAACATTCAGTACTTC	CASSEGGAKNIQYF
TRBV7-9	.	.	TRBJ2-1	TGTGCCAGCAGCCCAGGACTTCTTCCCACACAGTTCTTC	CASSPGLLPTQFF
TRBV18	TRBD2	many	TRBJ2-1	TGTGCCAGCTCACGGGGACTAGCGGTGTACAATGAGCAGTTCTTC	CASSRGLAVYNEQFF
TRBV14	.	.	TRBJ1-2	TGTGCCAGCAGCCAAGGAGTTAACTATGGCTACACCTTC	CASSQGVNYGYTF
TRBV7-9	.	.	TRBJ2-2	TGTGCCAGCAGCGAGCAGCGTCTCTATCGGTCCGGGGAGCTGTTTTTT	CASSEQRLYRSGELFF
TRBV30	.	.	TRBJ2-1	TGTGCCTGGGGACGGACTTACAATGAGCAGTTCTTC	CAWGRTYNEQFF
TRBV7-8	.	.	TRBJ2-1	TGTGCCAGCAGCCCTCTAGCGAACTCCTACAATGAGCAGTTCTTC	CASSPLANSYNEQFF
TRBV29-1	.	.	TRBJ2-3	TGCAGCGTTGAACGGCTGGATACGCAGTATTTT	CSVERLDTQYF
TRBV7-8	.	few	TRBJ2-6	TGTGCCAGCATTGTTGATTCTGGGGCCAACGTCCTGACTTTC	CASIVDSGANVLTF
TRBV5-4	.	once	TRBJ2-3	TGTGCCAGCAGCTTGGATGGCAGCACAGATACGCAGTATTTT	CASSLDGSTDTQYF
TRBV28	.	.	TRBJ1-2	TGTGCCAGCAGTTCCCCACGGGGGGCCCCGAATGGCTACACCTTC	CASSSPRGAPNGYTF
TRBV11-1	.	.	TRBJ1-2	TGTGCCAGCAGCCCGGGGCCATGGCTCTATGGCTACACCTTC	CASSPGPWLYGYTF
TRBV25-1	.	.	TRBJ2-7	TGTGCCAGCAGTGAACGACAGAGCTCCTACGAGCAGTACTTC	CASSERQSSYEQYF
TRBV7-2	.	.	TRBJ1-1	TGTGCCAGCAGCTTACTAACAGGGTACACTGAAGCTTTCTTT	CASSLLTGYTEAFF
TRBV2	.	.	TRBJ1-2	TGTGCCAGCAGATTCGGAGACCGTGGCTACACCTTC	CASRFGDRGYTF
TRBV6-1	TRBD1	.	TRBJ2-7	TGTGCCAGCAGTTCGGGACAGGGGGGCCACGAGCAGTACTTC	CASSSGQGGHEQYF
TRBV19	.	once	TRBJ1-2	TGTGCCAGTAGTACCACCACCAGGCCTGGAGGGTATGGCTACACCTTC	CASSTTTRPGGYGYTF
TRBV19	TRBD1	.	TRBJ2-4	TGTGCCAGTAGTTTGCCGACAGGGGGTATGGGTGGCATTCAGTACTTC	CASSLPTGGMGGIQYF
TRBV29-1	.	.	TRBJ2-1	TGCAGCGCCCTCTGGAGCGCCCCCGAGCAGTTCTTC	CSALWSAPEQFF
TRBV4-1	TRBD1	.	TRBJ1-2	TGCGCCAGCAGCCGAACAGGGGTCCCCTATGGCTACACCTTC	CASSRTGVPYGYTF
TRBV28	.	once	TRBJ2-7	TGTGCCAGCAGGCCGACCCCCGGACAAGGGGTCTACGAGCAGTACTTC	CASRPTPGQGVYEQYF
TRBV6-5	.	few	TRBJ1-1	TGTGCCAGCAGTTACGGGCGTGAAGCTTTCTTT	CASSYGREAFF
TRBV7-2	.	.	TRBJ1-2	TGTGCCAGCAGCTTATTAAGGGGGAGGGGGTATGGCTACACCTTC	CASSLLRGRGYGYTF
TRBV28	TRBD1	.	TRBJ1-5	TGTGCCAGCAGTTTTATCAGGGGGACAAATCAGCCCCAGCATTTT	CASSFIRGTNQPQHF
TRBV7-3	TRBD1	.	TRBJ1-1	TGTGCCAGCAGCTGGGCAGGGGGCGGTTTTGCTGAAGCTTTCTTT	CASSWAGGGFAEAFF
TRBV5-1	.	.	TRBJ2-3	TGCGCCAGCAGCTTAACAGGGACGGCAGATACGCAGTATTTT	CASSLTGTADTQYF
TRBV7-9	.	.	TRBJ1-4	TGTGCCAGCAGCTTAGGGGTAGCGACTAATGAAAAACTGTTTTTT	CASSLGVATNEKLFF
TRBV5-4	TRBD2	.	TRBJ2-3	TGTGCCAGCAGCCCCGGACTAGCGGTCGCGGCAGATACGCAGTATTTT	CASSPGLAVAADTQYF
TRBV7-9	.	.	TRBJ2-7	TGTGCCAGCAGCTTTCCGGGACCAGGCGAGCAGTACTTC	CASSFPGPGEQYF
TRBV19	.	.	TRBJ1-2	TGTGCCAGTAAGGGGGAGGACGACTATGGCTACACCTTC	CASKGEDDYGYTF
TRBV30	.	.	TRBJ2-7	TGTGCCTGGAGTGATCTGAGCTCCTACGAGCAGTACTTC	CAWSDLSSYEQYF
TRBV4-1	.	few	TRBJ1-2	TGCGCCAGCAGCCAAGTTCAAGGGGTCTATGGCTACACCTTC	CASSQVQGVYGYTF
TRBV19	TRBD1	once	TRBJ1-2	TGTGCCAGTAGTGTATCTCACCGGGACAGTTTTTTCTATGGCTACACCTTC	CASSVSHRDSFFYGYTF
TRBV28	TRBD2	.	TRBJ2-1	TGTGCCAGCAGTTTTATGGCTGGGGCTAGCGGGAACAATGAGCAGTTCTTC	CASSFMAGASGNNEQFF
TRBV5-4	.	.	TRBJ1-2	TGTGCCAGCAGGAATTGGGCAGACTATGGCTACACCTTC	CASRNWADYGYTF
TRBV14	.	.	TRBJ2-7	TGTGCCAGCAGCCAAGATCTCTCGCCAGGCTACGAGCAGTACTTC	CASSQDLSPGYEQYF
TRBV27	TRBD1	.	TRBJ2-7	TGTGCCAGCAGTTTGCGTCTCGGACAGGGAAACGACTACGAGCAGTACTTC	CASSLRLGQGNDYEQYF
TRBV7-6	.	.	TRBJ2-5	TGTGCCAGCAGCTTACAAACAGGGCGCCAAGAGACCCAGTACTTC	CASSLQTGRQETQYF
TRBV2	.	few	TRBJ1-5	TGTGCCAGCAGTGCGGGGTTCAATAGCAATCAGCCCCAGCATTTT	CASSAGFNSNQPQHF
TRBV28	.	many	TRBJ2-1	TGTGCCAGCACCTCTGGGGGCAGCCGGGCCTACAATGAGCAGTTCTTC	CASTSGGSRAYNEQFF
TRBV7-2	.	few	TRBJ1-5	TGTGCCAGCAGCTTAAGGACCGGTAATCAGCCCCAGCATTTT	CASSLRTGNQPQHF